Reported below is one TCR beta chain. Its antigen is still unknown. CDR3 length: 15 residues. The germline gives CDR1 SGDLS, CDR2 YYNGEE. This entry belongs to a study of T cells expressing NK-cell markers. Looking at the study overall: Investigators obtained TCR beta repertoires from sorted CD3+CD56+NKG2C+, CD3+CD56+NKG2C- and CD3+CD56-NKG2C+ T cells. Overall study findings and caveats: Of CD8+ T cells, about 1.0-8% belonged to dominant NKG2C+ clonotypes in 5 to 7 donors.

TCRdb derives one entry per CDR3 protein from the 5' RACE reads, leaving out DNA. The sample table sets out under 500,000 distinct CDR3 sequences. Input material: blood T cells: a sorted CD56 or NKG2C T cell subset, CD4+ or CD8+ T cells, or bulk PBMC T cells (not recorded which). The chain is built from TRBV9 and TRBJ1-1; the D gene TCRdb calls, TRBD1, cannot be checked with no DNA. The clonotype comes from a woman between 18 and 70 years old in good health. This CDR3 reads CASKGGIGMNTEAFF. Full variable domain (rest looked up from reference TRBV9 and TRBJ1-1): DSGVTQTPKHLITATGQRVTLRCSPRSGDLSVYWYQQSLDQGLQFLIQYYNGEERAKGNILERFSAQQFPDLHSELNLSSLELGDSALYFCASKGGIGMNTEAFFGQGTRLTVV.